The TCR beta chain described here comes from a study of T cells in Graves' hyperthyroidism and ophthalmopathy. Regarding the study as a whole: It was a median around 6 months before onset that the model predicted ophthalmopathy.

CDR3 size: 15 residues. The J segment lost 2 bases and the V segment lost 3 bases, leaving 1 base of the junction unmatched. Per germline, CDR1 KGHDR and CDR2 SFDVKD. What was amplified from RNA transcripts were TCR beta CDR3 regions. When the TCR CDR3 underwent first-round RT-PCR, the HTBI primer set was used. TCRdb reprocessed the multiplex PCR reads via MiXCR and lists one record per CDR3 protein. This table has about 640,000 distinct CDR3 sequences, around 20% appearing once. This clonotype was recorded a few times. Its antigen is unknown. The chain is built from TRBV24-1 and TRBJ2-5; 11 positions agree with TRBD2. This TCR was recovered from a man aged 25-45 years with Graves' ophthalmopathy. The sequencing sample was made of blood. The CDR3 nucleotides read TGTGCCACCAGTGATCGGACTAGCGGGCAAGAGACCCAGTACTTC. Translation: CATSDRTSGQETQYF.